The present T cell receptor (beta chain) was sequenced within a study of response to subunit inactivated influenza vaccine (dated by TCRdb to between 2017 and 2018). General notes on the study: Deep quantitative profiling of the T cell receptor repertoire was used in the study to follow responses to a trivalent subunit inactivated influenza vaccine.

The investigation overall reported the following: The authors proposed that each seasonal influenza vaccination may bring in only a limited number of new T cells.

The library came from RT-PCR. Sequencing used an Illumina HiSeq 2500. Using fastp trimming at Q25 and MiXCR clonotype assembly, TCRdb reanalyzed the public sequencing data and kept in-frame beta chains. Each entry is one CDR3 protein sequence, shown with its most common DNA and genes. For this sample there are roughly 170,000 distinct CDR3 sequences; 7.5% to 10% appear just once. The ten biggest clones cover roughly 10% of the sample. This clonotype has a handful of counts. No cognate antigen has been identified for it. No base quality values were provided; no much bigger clone lies one nucleotide off. For this chain, trimming is 3 bases at the V end and 0 bases at the J end, and the number of junction bases without a gene match is 11. The CDR3 spans 18 residues, from the cysteine through the phenylalanine. The kept DNA is CDR3 alone, 54 bases in frame from the first base. From a lookup of the germline V gene (reference sequence), CDR1 and CDR2 are LNHNV and YYDKDF.

The sequences come from non-naive T cells sorted from PBMCs, collected on the day of vaccination. This sample's cell subset or site label indicates: memory T cell fraction. This receptor chain uses TRBV15 and TRBJ2-5; 9 junctional bases match TRBD1. This TCR came from a man aged 50-60 years who received an inactivated influenza vaccine. Donor details come from another sample of the same person, matched by shared clones. CDR3 reads: CATSSDQPRDRDQETQYF. The sequenced DNA: TGTGCCACCAGCAGTGATCAACCCCGGGACAGGGACCAAGAGACCCAGTACTTC.